A few counts support the clone carrying this T cell receptor (beta chain). Method: immunoSEQ multiplex PCR; TCRdb's copy keeps in-frame clones and lacks some. The sample shows around 180,000 clones, roughly 80% of them seen only once. This entry belongs to a study of blood T cell repertoires in COVID-19. The CDR3 contains 12 residues. The material sequenced was peripheral blood. The source of this sequence is a woman aged 25 to 45 with acute or convalescent COVID-19. The chain is built from TRBV7-5 and TRBJ1-2; no check of the table's D call, TRBD1, against the DNA was made. TRBV7-5 is a recognized pseudogene. CDR3 coding DNA: TGTGTCAGAAGCCCGGCGGACAGGGGCTACACCTTC. Amino acids: CVRSPADRGYTF.